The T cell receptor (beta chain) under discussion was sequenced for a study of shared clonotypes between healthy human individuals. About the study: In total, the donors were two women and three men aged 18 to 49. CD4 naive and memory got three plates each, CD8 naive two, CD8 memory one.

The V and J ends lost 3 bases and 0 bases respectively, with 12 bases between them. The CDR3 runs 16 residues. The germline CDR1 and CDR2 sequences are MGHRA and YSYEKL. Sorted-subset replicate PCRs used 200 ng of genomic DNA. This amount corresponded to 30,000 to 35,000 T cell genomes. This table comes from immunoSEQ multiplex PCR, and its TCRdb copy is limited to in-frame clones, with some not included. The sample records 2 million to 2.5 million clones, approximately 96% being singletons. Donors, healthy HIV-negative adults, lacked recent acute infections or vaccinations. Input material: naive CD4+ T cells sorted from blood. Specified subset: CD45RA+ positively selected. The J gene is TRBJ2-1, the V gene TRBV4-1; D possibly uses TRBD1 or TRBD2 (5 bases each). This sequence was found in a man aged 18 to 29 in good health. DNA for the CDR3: TGCGCCAGCAGCCACCTCGGGGCCCGCTCCTACAATGAGCAGTTCTTC. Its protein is CASSHLGARSYNEQFF.